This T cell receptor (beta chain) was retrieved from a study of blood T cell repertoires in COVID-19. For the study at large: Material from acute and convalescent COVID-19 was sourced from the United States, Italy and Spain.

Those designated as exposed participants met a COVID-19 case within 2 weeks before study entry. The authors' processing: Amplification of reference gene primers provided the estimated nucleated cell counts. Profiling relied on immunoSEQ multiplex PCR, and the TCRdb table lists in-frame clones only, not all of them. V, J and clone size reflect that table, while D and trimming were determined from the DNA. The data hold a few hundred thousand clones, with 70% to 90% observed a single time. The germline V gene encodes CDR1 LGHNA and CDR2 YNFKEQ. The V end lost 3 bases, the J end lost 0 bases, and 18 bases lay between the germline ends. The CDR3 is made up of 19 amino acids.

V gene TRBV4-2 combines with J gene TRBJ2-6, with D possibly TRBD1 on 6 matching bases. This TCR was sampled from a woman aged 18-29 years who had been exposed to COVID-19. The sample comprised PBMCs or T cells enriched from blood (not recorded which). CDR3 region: CASSQAGQPMSSGANVLTF. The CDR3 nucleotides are TGTGCCAGCAGCCAGGCAGGACAGCCGATGAGCTCTGGGGCCAACGTCCTGACTTTC.